These 16 T cell receptor beta chains share one sample of origin, sequenced in a study of early T cells in non-severe SARS-CoV-2 infection. TCRdb processed the 5' RACE reads anew with MiXCR; each CDR3 protein has one entry. The table shows tens of thousands of distinct CDR3 sequences, with around 6.1% occurring only once. The specimen comprised whole blood, sampled at baseline. The receptors come from an adult who was a healthcare worker with PCR-confirmed SARS-CoV-2 infection or an uninfected control (not recorded which).

This clonotype was observed many times. Sequence at one end of the junction differs from germline and may be a read error. The chain links TRBV6-4 to TRBJ1-6; the D gene is possibly TRBD1 (6 bases). Germline-derived CDR1 and CDR2 are MRHNA and SNTAGT. The CDR3 consists of 14 residues. The CDR3 is CASSDSTGNSPLHF. As DNA, the CDR3 is TGTGCCAGCAGTGACTCCACAGGGAATTCACCCCTCCATTTT.

In this sample, this clonotype turned up many times. The chain employs TRBV5-4 and TRBJ2-1; the match to TRBD2 covers 9 bases. Looked up from germline, CDR1 is SGHNT and CDR2 is YYREEE (reference sequence). J gave up 5 bases and V 5 bases, and 2 bases lay outside the gene matches. The CDR3 runs 13 residues. The CDR3 reads CASRLAGDNEQFF. The CDR3 DNA reads as TGTGCCAGCAGATTAGCGGGGGACAATGAGCAGTTCTTC. The entire variable domain, with the rest obtained from reference TRBV5-4 and TRBJ2-1, is as follows: ETGVTQSPTHLIKTRGQQVTLRCSSQSGHNTVSWYQQALGQGPQFIFQYYREEENGRGNFPPRFSGLQFPNYSSELNVNALELDDSALYLCASRLAGDNEQFFGPGTRLTVL.

The sample holds a few counts of this clonotype. V gene TRBV4-3 combines with J gene TRBJ2-7, with a tentative D call TRBD2 (5 bases). The CDR3 has 15 residues. Trimming stripped 1 base from V and 4 bases from J, with 14 bases between. CDR1 is LGHNA, CDR2 YSLEER, per germline. In DNA form, the CDR3 reads TGCGCCAGCAGCCAAGCCTCCGGGGAAAGTTACGAGCAGTACTTC. Protein sequence: CASSQASGESYEQYF.

This clonotype has a count of ten or more. The J gene is TRBJ2-3, the V gene TRBV6-6; no clear D gene. The CDR3 has 12 amino acids. From germline, CDR1 is MNHNY and CDR2 SVGAGI (reference sequence). V lost 6 bases and J lost 1, with 5 bases in between. The CDR3, as DNA: TGTGCCAGCAGGGGCGGCACAGATACGCAGTATTTT. Translating it yields CASRGGTDTQYF.

This clonotype has at least ten counts. The V gene is TRBV7-2, the J gene TRBJ2-2; 10 bases match TRBD2. Germline loops: CDR1 SGHTA, CDR2 FQGNSA. V trimming: 8 bases; J trimming: 5 bases; junction bases outside the gene matches: 5. This CDR3 contains 14 residues. The CDR3 protein is CASRLTSGTGELFF. In nucleotides, the CDR3 is TGTGCCAGCCGCCTGACTAGCGGGACCGGGGAGCTGTTTTTT.

This clonotype was seen ten or more times. This chain uses TRBV6-2 or TRBV6-3 with TRBJ2-7, with a possible D match to TRBD1 (5 bases). Trimming removed 5 bases from V and 6 bases from J, with 20 bases in between. CDR3 length equals 15 residues. Germline-derived CDR1 and CDR2 are MNHEY and SVGEGT. This chain's CDR3 is CASSHTGRGRGEQYF. As DNA, the CDR3 is TGTGCCAGCAGTCATACCGGACGAGGAAGGGGCGAGCAGTACTTC.

This clonotype was detected ten times or more. The rearrangement links TRBV11-2 to TRBJ2-1; D gene uncertain. The CDR3 length is 13 residues. V lost 0 bases and J 5 bases, leaving 5 bases between the germline ends. Germline lookup yields CDR1 SGHAT and CDR2 FQNNGV. CDR3 amino acids: CASSLDHHNEQFF. The CDR3 DNA reads TGTGCCAGCAGCTTAGATCACCACAATGAGCAGTTCTTC.

This clonotype was picked up many times. The J gene is TRBJ2-5, the V gene TRBV7-8, with D possibly TRBD2 on 5 matching bases. Germline V gene sequence: CDR1 SGHVS, CDR2 FQNEAQ. With 5 bases removed from V and 7 bases from J, the gap between germline ends came to 23 bases. The CDR3 covers 16 residues. CDR3 sequence reads: CASSPPPSGGRGTQYF. CDR3 DNA: TGTGCCAGCAGCCCACCCCCTTCCGGAGGAAGAGGGACCCAGTACTTC. Full variable domain (rest looked up from reference TRBV7-8 and TRBJ2-5): GAGVSQSPRYKVAKRGQDVALRCDPISGHVSLFWYQQALGQGPEFLTYFQNEAQLDKSGLPSDRFFAERPEGSVSTLKIQRTQQEDSAVYLCASSPPPSGGRGTQYFGPGTRLLVL.

J is TRBJ2-7 and V is TRBV20-1; 11 nucleotides line up with TRBD2. J was trimmed by 5 bases and V by 6 bases; bases with no gene match: 9. Germline V gene data show CDR1 as DFQATT and CDR2 as SNEGSKA (reference sequence). The CDR3 length is 14 residues. CDR3: CSAPDLAGGDEQYF. The CDR3 DNA is TGCAGTGCGCCCGACCTAGCGGGAGGCGACGAGCAGTACTTC.

This clonotype has a handful of counts. The rearrangement links TRBV20-1 to TRBJ2-3; possible D gene TRBD1, 5 bases. Trimming cost V 6 bases and J 0 bases, with 19 bases left between them. This CDR3 has 16 residues. Germline V gives CDR1 DFQATT, CDR2 SNEGSKA (reference sequence). The CDR3 loop reads CSAIDFSGFSTDTQYF. The CDR3 DNA is TGCAGTGCCATCGACTTTTCAGGGTTTAGCACAGATACGCAGTATTTT.

The sample holds a few counts of this clonotype. The J gene is TRBJ1-1, the V gene TRBV11-2; maybe TRBD1 (5 bases). The germline CDR1 and CDR2 sequences are SGHAT and FQNNGV. The ends were cut back, 0 bases at V and 2 bases at J, with 13 bases in the middle. This CDR3 contains 16 residues. The CDR3 nucleotides are TGTGCCAGCAGCTTAGACTGGGCGGGGGGTAACACTGAAGCTTTCTTT. Protein: CASSLDWAGGNTEAFF.

This clonotype was counted at least ten times. In DNA form, the CDR3 reads TGTGCCAGCAGCCAATCTTCGACAGATACGCAGTATTTT. Protein sequence: CASSQSSTDTQYF. The chain carries TRBV3-1 and TRBJ2-3; D gene uncertain. CDR1 is LGHDT and CDR2 is YNNKEL in the germline V gene (reference sequence). Trimming pared 2 bases from V and 3 bases from J, leaving 6 bases between. The CDR3 is 13 residues long.

This rearrangement joins TRBV10-3 to TRBJ1-4; a weak D match, TRBD1 (6 bases). CDR3 length: 15 amino acids. V was clipped by 4 bases and J by 4 bases, with 13 bases between them. Looked up from germline, CDR1 is ENHRY and CDR2 is SYGVKD. CDR3 nucleotide sequence: TGTGCCATCAGTGGGGGGCGTGGGGATAATGAAAAACTGTTTTTT. Its protein product is CAISGGRGDNEKLFF.

This clonotype came up many times. The CDR3 DNA reads TGTGCCAGCAGCCCGGACAGCTCTGGAAACACCATATATTTT. Its protein product is CASSPDSSGNTIYF. The rearrangement uses TRBV5-5 and TRBJ1-3, with D possibly being TRBD1 (6 bases). Trimming cost V 4 bases and J 0 bases, with 8 bases left between them. Germline lookup yields CDR1 SGHKS and CDR2 YYEKEE (reference sequence). This CDR3 contains 14 residues. Supplemented by reference TRBV5-5 and TRBJ1-3, the full variable domain reads DAGVTQSPTHLIKTRGQQVTLRCSPISGHKSVSWYQQVLGQGPQFIFQYYEKEERGRGNFPDRFSARQFPNYSSELNVNALLLGDSALYLCASSPDSSGNTIYFGEGSWLTVV.

This clonotype showed up just a few times. The rearrangement links TRBV6-1 to TRBJ2-7; 9 bases fit TRBD1. CDR3 size: 12 residues. Germline trimming cut 4 bases from V and 5 bases from J; bases unmatched to any gene: 0. Per germline, CDR1 MNHNS and CDR2 SASEGT. For the CDR3, the DNA is TGTGCCAGCAGTGGGGACAGGGACGAGCAGTACTTC. Protein product: CASSGDRDEQYF.

This clonotype was seen only a few times. The J gene is TRBJ2-3, the V gene TRBV7-2; 11 nucleotides line up with TRBD1. The CDR3 has 14 amino acids. J lost 4 bases, V lost 3 bases, and 0 bases had no gene match. Germline V lookup: CDR1 SGHTA, CDR2 FQGNSA. The CDR3 coding sequence is TGTGCCAGCAGCTTGGGACAGGGGGCAGATACGCAGTATTTT. As protein: CASSLGQGADTQYF.